These 5 T cell receptor beta chains came from one sample sequenced in a study of identical twins. TCRdb re-called the 5' RACE reads with MiXCR, one entry per CDR3 protein. The data show about 570,000 distinct CDR3 sequences, more than 9% seen once. These data also featured in a second study, about yellow fever vaccine responses in identical twins.

Sequencing was performed on PBMCs. These receptors originate from a woman under 30 in good health.

CDR3 loop: CASSPKGWDRATTDTQYF. Written as DNA, the CDR3 is TGTGCCAGCAGCCCCAAGGGTTGGGACAGGGCAACAACAGATACGCAGTATTTT. The gene calls are TRBV11-1 and TRBJ2-3; 9 nucleotides match TRBD1. CDR1 SGHAT and CDR2 FQDESV come from the germline V gene (reference sequence). The CDR3 runs to 18 residues. After removal of 5 bases from V and 3 bases from J, the junction contained 15 bases not matched to a gene.

At least ten counts were recorded for this clonotype. The rearrangement links TRBV29-1 to TRBJ2-7; maybe TRBD2 (6 bases). CDR3 length equals 16 residues. From germline, CDR1 is SQVTM and CDR2 ANQGSEA. V was pared by 1 base and J by 2 bases, with 18 bases between. The CDR3 is CSVEGFGGRMTYEQYF. The CDR3 nucleotides are TGCAGCGTTGAAGGGTTCGGGGGACGGATGACCTACGAGCAGTACTTC.

The chain links TRBV7-3 to TRBJ2-1; 9 positions agree with TRBD2. This CDR3 has 15 residues. CDR1 is SGHTA, CDR2 FQGTGA, per germline. The V segment lost 1 base and the J segment 6 bases; nucleotides outside the gene matches: 4. CDR3 amino acids: CASSLMAGGPNEQFF. The CDR3 DNA follows: TGTGCCAGCAGCTTAATGGCGGGGGGGCCCAATGAGCAGTTCTTC.

V and J are TRBV18 and TRBJ2-7; D uncertain. From germline, CDR1 is KGHSH and CDR2 LQKENI. V was clipped by 5 bases and J by 5 bases, with 10 bases between them. The CDR3 runs to 12 residues. The CDR3 region has the DNA TGTGCCAGCTCAGGGTTTGAGAACGAGCAGTACTTC. It is translated as CASSGFENEQYF.

This clonotype came up a few times. The chain carries TRBV7-9 and TRBJ1-1; 9 nucleotides align to TRBD1. V gave up 2 bases and J gave up 1 base; unmatched junction bases: 17. The CDR3 runs to 20 residues. The germline V gene has CDR1 SEHNR and CDR2 FQNEAQ (reference sequence). CDR3 sequence reads: CASSLSVGTGIRAQNTEAFF. CDR3 DNA: TGTGCCAGCAGCTTAAGTGTTGGGACAGGGATACGTGCTCAGAACACTGAAGCTTTCTTT.